Below, 5 T cell receptor beta chains from the same sample are listed, as sequenced in a study of response to subunit inactivated influenza vaccine. TCRdb itself ran the RT-PCR reads through MiXCR, one entry per CDR3 protein. The sample yields 590,000 or so distinct CDR3 sequences, 14% seen once. The source was PBMCs from blood, collected 14 to 15 days before vaccination. The receptor source for this set is a man aged 45 to 65 who received an inactivated influenza vaccine.

This clonotype was detected only once. This sequence joins TRBV28 and TRBJ2-1; the D gene could be TRBD1 or TRBD2 (5 bases each). The germline gives CDR1 MDHEN, CDR2 SYDVKM. Trimming removed 5 bases from V and 13 bases from J, with 18 bases in between. The CDR3 has 13 amino acids. The CDR3 coding sequence is TGTGCCAGCAGTCCGGGGACCTTCATGTCACAGTTCTTC. Protein product: CASSPGTFMSQFF.

This clonotype was detected ten times or more. V usage is TRBV12-3 or TRBV12-4 and J usage is TRBJ2-2; no clear D gene. Trimming took off 4 bases at V and 8 bases at J, with 8 bases between the two ends. CDR3 length equals 12 residues. The CDR3 DNA sequence: TGTGCCAGCAGTTGGGATGTGGGGGAGCTGTTTTTT. Its translation is CASSWDVGELFF.

This clonotype was seen only a few times. The gene calls are TRBV20-1 and TRBJ2-7, with D hard to call. With 6 bases removed from V and 3 bases from J, the gap between germline ends came to 18 bases. Germline CDR1 is DFQATT and CDR2 is SNEGSKA (reference sequence). The CDR3 is 14 residues long. The CDR3: CSAQPPKNFYEQYF. DNA of the CDR3: TGCAGTGCCCAACCTCCAAAAAACTTCTACGAGCAGTACTTC.

The chain links TRBV19 to TRBJ2-5; D could derive from TRBD1 or TRBD2 (6 bases each). Germline lookup yields CDR1 LNHDA and CDR2 SQIVND (reference sequence). The V end lost 9 bases, the J end lost 2 bases, and 7 bases lay between the germline ends. CDR3 size: 11 residues. Written as DNA, the CDR3 is TGTGCCAGAGGGGGGCAAGAGACCCAGTACTTC. Amino acids: CARGGQETQYF.

This clonotype was counted a few times. The chain is built from TRBV2 and TRBJ1-5; weak D call: TRBD1 (5 bases). V lost 7 bases, J lost 2 bases, and 18 bases lay in between. CDR3 length: 16 amino acids. Looked up from germline, CDR1 is SNHLY and CDR2 is FYNNEI. CDR3 sequence reads: CASTLYGLRGNQPQHF. The CDR3 DNA follows: TGTGCCAGCACCTTATACGGTCTCAGGGGCAATCAGCCCCAGCATTTT.